These T cell receptor beta chains were read from a single sample in a study of regulatory T cells in long-lasting Graves disease. TCRdb itself ran the multiplex PCR reads through MiXCR, one entry per CDR3 protein. The sample lists around 320,000 distinct CDR3 sequences, 16% occurring once. The sample also formed part of further work on T cells in Graves' hyperthyroidism and ophthalmopathy.

The starting material was peripheral blood mononuclear cells (PBMCs), obtained at new diagnosis, from a patient treated with antithyroid drugs. These receptors were obtained from a man between 40 and 49 years old with Graves disease. Both conserved end residues are part of each CDR3. A D gene is named only where the DNA matches it firmly. The listing skips clone size in some rows; elsewhere it reads once, few, many or a size class.

v_call	d_call	clone_size	j_call	cdr3_nt	cdr3_aa
TRBV20-1	.	many	TRBJ2-7	TGCAGTGCTAGAGACTCGGACCTATACGAGCAGTACTTC	CSARDSDLYEQYF
TRBV29-1	.	many	TRBJ2-7	TGCAGCGTTGAAGATCGGCGCAGGGGTGACGAGCAGTACTTC	CSVEDRRRGDEQYF
TRBV7-8	.	many	TRBJ2-7	TGTGCCAGCAGCACCGCCTCAGGATCTACGGGGGAGCAGTACTTC	CASSTASGSTGEQYF
TRBV10-3	TRBD1	.	TRBJ1-4	TGTGCCTTAAACAGGGGGCTCGGGACTAATGAAAAACTGTTTTTT	CALNRGLGTNEKLFF
TRBV3-1	.	once	TRBJ2-3	TGTGCCAGCAGCCGGAGGGCGGGGCGCACAGATACGCAGTGTTTT	CASSRRAGRTDTQCF
TRBV7-2	.	.	TRBJ2-3	TGTGCCAGCAGCTTAGGTCGGGTTGGGGATACGCAGTATTTT	CASSLGRVGDTQYF
TRBV7-9	TRBD1	.	TRBJ2-7	TGTGCCAGCAGCTCGACAGGGAGAAACTACGAGCAGTACTTC	CASSSTGRNYEQYF
TRBV7-8	.	many	TRBJ2-1	TGTGCCAGCAGCGGGGGACACAGCTCCTACAATGAGCAGTTCTTC	CASSGGHSSYNEQFF
TRBV5-1	TRBD2	few	TRBJ2-1	TGCGCCAGCAGCACAACTAGCGGGGGCAGCTACAATGAGCAGTTCTTC	CASSTTSGGSYNEQFF
TRBV5-1	.	.	TRBJ2-2	TGCGCCAGCAGCTTCGACAGGACCGGGGAGCTGTTTTTT	CASSFDRTGELFF
TRBV10-3	TRBD1	many	TRBJ1-2	TGTGCCATCAGTGGTAGGACAGGGACTAACTATGGCTACACCTTC	CAISGRTGTNYGYTF
TRBV4-2	.	few	TRBJ1-4	TGTGCCAGCAGCCAAGAGTATAGAGCAGAAAAACTGTTTTTT	CASSQEYRAEKLFF